This record covers a single T cell receptor beta chain. The CDR3 is 16 amino acids. Losses at the gene ends were 4 bases for V and 6 bases for J; bases not matched to a gene: 11. CDR1 is SGHNT and CDR2 is YYREEE in the germline V gene (reference sequence). The treatment denotes: oral pan-JAK inhibitor, 5-10 mg twice daily. This entry belongs to a study of CD8+ T cells in alopecia areata. Extracted RNA was reverse transcribed into cDNA, the sequencing template. Only in-frame clones appear in the TCRdb table, and some are missing; sequencing was by immunoSEQ multiplex PCR. The sample lists 200,000 to 250,000 clones, about 40% occurring once.

The chain has TRBV5-4 and TRBJ2-1; TRBD2 aligns across 9 bases. The sequence was obtained from a human donor with alopecia areata. The specimen comprised CD4+ T cells sorted from blood, sampled at roughly week 38, from a patient treated with tofacitinib. The DNA of the CDR3 is TGTGCCAGCAGCCTGGCGGGTAGCGGGAGTTCCAATGAGCAGTTCTTC. As protein: CASSLAGSGSSNEQFF.